This T cell receptor (beta chain) derives from a study of blood T cell repertoires in COVID-19. Study at large: Whether acute or convalescent, the COVID-19 samples came from the United States, Italy and Spain.

The CDR3 is made up of 15 amino acids. The germline V and J ends were trimmed by 4 bases and 0 bases, with 9 bases remaining between them. Germline V gives CDR1 KGHSH, CDR2 LQKENI. TCRdb's copy holds only in-frame clones and misses some; the assay was immunoSEQ multiplex PCR. The sample has some 260,000 clones, roughly 84% seen once; the top ten hold approximately 4%. V gene TRBV18 combines with J gene TRBJ1-4, with a tentative D call TRBD1 (6 bases). This receptor was identified in a woman aged 40 to 50 with active or convalescent COVID-19. Specimen: peripheral blood. CDR3 loop: CASSLNRATNEKLFF. The CDR3 DNA is TGTGCCAGCTCACTCAACAGGGCAACTAATGAAAAACTGTTTTTT.